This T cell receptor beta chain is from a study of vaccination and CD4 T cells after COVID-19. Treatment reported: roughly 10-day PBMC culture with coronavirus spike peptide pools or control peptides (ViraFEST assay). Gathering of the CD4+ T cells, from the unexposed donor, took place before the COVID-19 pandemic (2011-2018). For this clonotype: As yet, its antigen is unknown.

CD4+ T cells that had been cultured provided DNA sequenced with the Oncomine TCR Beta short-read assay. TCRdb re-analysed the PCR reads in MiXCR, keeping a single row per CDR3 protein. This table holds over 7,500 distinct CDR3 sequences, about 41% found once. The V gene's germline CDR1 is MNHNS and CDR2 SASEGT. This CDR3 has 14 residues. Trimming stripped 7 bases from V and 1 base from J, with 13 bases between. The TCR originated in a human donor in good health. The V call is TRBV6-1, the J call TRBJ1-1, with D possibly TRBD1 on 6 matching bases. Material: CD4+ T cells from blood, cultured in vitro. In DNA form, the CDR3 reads TGTGCCAGCAAGGTAGTAGGGGGGAACACTGAAGCTTTCTTT. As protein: CASKVVGGNTEAFF.